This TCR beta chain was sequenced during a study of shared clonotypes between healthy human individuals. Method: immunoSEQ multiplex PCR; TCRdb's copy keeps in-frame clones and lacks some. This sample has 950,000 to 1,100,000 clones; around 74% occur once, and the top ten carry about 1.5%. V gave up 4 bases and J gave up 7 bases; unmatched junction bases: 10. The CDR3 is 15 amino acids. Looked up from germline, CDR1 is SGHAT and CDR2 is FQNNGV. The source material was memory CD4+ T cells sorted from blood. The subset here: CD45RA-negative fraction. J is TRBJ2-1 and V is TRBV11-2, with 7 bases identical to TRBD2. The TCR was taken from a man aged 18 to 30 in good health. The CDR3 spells CASSYLAGLSNEQFF. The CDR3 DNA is TGTGCCAGCAGCTACTTAGCGGGTTTATCGAATGAGCAGTTCTTC.